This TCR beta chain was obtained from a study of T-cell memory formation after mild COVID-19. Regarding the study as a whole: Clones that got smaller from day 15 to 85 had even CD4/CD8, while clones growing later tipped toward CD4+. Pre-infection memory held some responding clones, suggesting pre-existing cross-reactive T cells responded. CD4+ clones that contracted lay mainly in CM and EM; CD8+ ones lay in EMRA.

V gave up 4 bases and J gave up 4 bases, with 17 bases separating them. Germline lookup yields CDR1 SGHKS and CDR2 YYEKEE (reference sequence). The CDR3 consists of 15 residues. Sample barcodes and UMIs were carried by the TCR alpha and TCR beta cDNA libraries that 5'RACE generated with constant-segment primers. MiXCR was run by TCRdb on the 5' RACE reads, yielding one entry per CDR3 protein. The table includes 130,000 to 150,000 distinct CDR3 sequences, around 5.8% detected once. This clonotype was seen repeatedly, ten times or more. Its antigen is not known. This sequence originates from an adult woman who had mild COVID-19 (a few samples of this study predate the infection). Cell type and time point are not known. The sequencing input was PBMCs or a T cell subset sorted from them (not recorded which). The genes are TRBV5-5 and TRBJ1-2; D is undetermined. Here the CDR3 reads CASSPWSGSSYGYTF. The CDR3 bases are TGTGCCAGCAGCCCTTGGTCCGGGTCGAGCTATGGCTACACCTTC.